One and the same sample provided the 7 T cell receptor beta chains below, sequenced in a study of glioma-infiltrating T cells. TCR alpha and beta CDR3 regions were amplified from RNA using iRepertoire nested multiplex PCR. Using its own MiXCR run on the multiplex PCR reads, TCRdb lists one record per CDR3 protein. This table holds more than 350,000 distinct CDR3 sequences, approximately 42% found once. Sequenced sample: glioma tissue, nonneoplastic brain tissue, or PBMCs (not recorded which). These receptors all stem from a human donor with low-grade glioma or glioblastoma, undergoing nonglioma brain surgery, or in good health (not recorded which).

This clonotype occurred many times. The chain joins TRBV6-2 or TRBV6-3 to TRBJ2-1; D not resolved. V was trimmed by 7 bases and J by 7 bases, leaving 14 bases between them. Germline V gene data show CDR1 as MNHEY and CDR2 as SVGEGT. This CDR3 is 13 amino acids long. CDR3 residues: CASTITLFNEQFF. CDR3 in DNA: TGTGCCAGCACTATTACCCTGTTTAATGAGCAGTTCTTC.

Remarks on this clonotype: Given a much more abundant clone one base away, this may be a read error. The chain carries TRBV6-9 and TRBJ2-6; 7 bases are shared with TRBD1. V dropped 4 bases and J dropped 3; count of bases not matched to a gene: 6. The V gene's germline CDR1 is MNHGY and CDR2 SVAAGI. CDR3 length equals 16 residues. CDR3 loop: CASSLPTGDGANVLTF. The CDR3 region has the DNA TGTGCCAGCAGTTTACCCACAGGGGATGGGGCCAACGTCCTGACTTTC.

With respect to this clonotype: A much larger clone sits a single nucleotide away, making a read error possible. The gene calls are TRBV15 and TRBJ2-7; no clear D. The germline V gene has CDR1 LNHNV and CDR2 YYDKDF (reference sequence). The CDR3 contains 13 residues. The CDR3 bases are TGTCCCACCAGCAGAGATAGGTACTACGAGCAGTACTTC. It translates to CPTSRDRYYEQYF.

This clonotype is a singleton in its sample. A read error is possible here, since a much larger clone lies one base away. The CDR3 bases are TGTGCCAGCAGTTTAAATGTCACTCCTTACTACGAGCAGTACTTC. As protein: CASSLNVTPYYEQYF. The gene calls are TRBV27 and TRBJ2-7, with D uncertain. V lost 2 bases, J lost 3 bases, and 14 bases lay in between. Germline CDR1 MNHEY, CDR2 SMNVEV (reference sequence). The CDR3 sequence is 15 residues long.

Turning to this clonotype: Given a much more abundant clone one base away, this may be a read error. This rearrangement joins TRBV15 to TRBJ2-7, with 10 nucleotides matching TRBD1. The CDR3 has 18 amino acids. Germline V lookup: CDR1 LNHNV, CDR2 YYDKDF (reference sequence). With 3 bases clipped from V and 7 bases from J, the junction kept 18 bases outside the gene matches. The CDR3 is CATSRAGFPGQGNEEQYF. Written as DNA, the CDR3 is TGTGCCACCAGCAGGGCCGGCTTCCCGGGACAGGGGAATGAAGAGCAGTACTTC.

This clonotype was detected many times. This chain links TRBV27 with TRBJ2-3, with 7 bases fitting TRBD2. The CDR3 length is 13 residues. The germline V gene has CDR1 MNHEY and CDR2 SMNVEV (reference sequence). CDR3 sequence reads: CGAGDLSTDTQYF. The CDR3 DNA reads as TGTGGCGCGGGGGACCTAAGCACAGATACGCAGTATTTT.

The chain is built from TRBV20-1 and TRBJ1-1, with D possibly matching TRBD1 (5 bases). The CDR3 contains 13 residues. From germline, CDR1 is DFQATT and CDR2 SNEGSKA (reference sequence). Trimming shortened V by 5 bases and J by 4 bases, and 14 bases separated the two germline ends. The chain's CDR3 is CSASLSGGTEAFF. The CDR3 DNA reads TGCAGTGCTTCGTTGAGTGGGGGCACTGAAGCTTTCTTT.